This entry lists 27 T cell receptor beta chains sequenced from one sample in a study of cytomegalovirus exposure and HLA in healthy donors. PCR amplification relied on 60 Vbeta primers (plus 13 Jbeta primers). Generated by immunoSEQ multiplex PCR, the TCRdb table keeps only in-frame clones and is missing some. The repertoire holds some 220,000 clones, with around 89% as singletons. Material: PBMCs. The receptor set was obtained from a young woman in good health and CMV-seronegative.

V usage is TRBV2 and J usage is TRBJ1-1; TRBD1 matches at 7 bases. Germline CDR1 reads SNHLY; CDR2 reads FYNNEI. V shed 5 bases, J shed 6 bases, and the junction held 9 bases outside the gene matches. The CDR3 contains 14 residues. The CDR3 sequence is CASSLLGTESEAFF. The DNA for the CDR3 is TGTGCCAGCAGTTTGTTGGGGACAGAGTCTGAAGCTTTCTTT.

The chain employs TRBV5-3 and TRBJ1-5; D might be TRBD1 (5 bases). TRBV5-3 is identified as an open reading frame with a role that is uncertain. The CDR3 has 17 amino acids. Trimming took 4 bases from V and 1 from J, leaving 18 bases between them. CDR3 in amino acids: CARSRSGGTGSNQPQHF. CDR3 bases: TGTGCCAGAAGCCGCTCGGGCGGGACGGGAAGCAATCAGCCCCAGCATTTT.

The gene calls are TRBV5-4 and TRBJ2-1; tentatively, D is TRBD1 (6 bases). The CDR3 consists of 12 residues. Trimming took off 5 bases at V and 10 bases at J, with 13 bases between the two ends. Germline loops: CDR1 SGHNT, CDR2 YYREEE (reference sequence). CDR3 DNA sequence: TGTGCCAGCAGGGACAGTCCGGGCGAGCAGTTCTTC. Its translation: CASRDSPGEQFF.

This clone was seen just once. The rearrangement uses TRBV4-2 and TRBJ1-2; 9 bases align to TRBD1. Looked up from germline, CDR1 is LGHNA and CDR2 is YNFKEQ. V shed 2 bases and J 13 bases; nucleotides not matched to a gene: 8. The CDR3 has 13 residues. This CDR3 reads CASSQTGGPDRTF. As DNA, the CDR3 is TGTGCCAGCAGCCAAACAGGGGGCCCCGACCGCACCTTC.

The chain combines TRBV19 with TRBJ2-5; D not certain. The CDR3 consists of 16 residues. Germline V gives CDR1 LNHDA, CDR2 SQIVND (reference sequence). Deletions cut 2 bases from V and 4 bases from J, with 17 bases between. The chain's CDR3 is CASSIRPPDIPETQYF. The CDR3 bases are TGTGCCAGTAGTATAAGGCCCCCCGACATACCAGAGACCCAGTACTTC. The whole variable domain, filled in from reference TRBV19 and TRBJ2-5, reads DGGITQSPKYLFRKEGQNVTLSCEQNLNHDAMYWYRQDPGQGLRLIYYSQIVNDFQKGDIAEGYSVSREKKESFPLTVTSAQKNPTAFYLCASSIRPPDIPETQYFGPGTRLLVL.

This chain joins TRBV5-4 and TRBJ1-2; 10 nucleotides agree with TRBD1. V lost 4 bases, J lost 1 base, and 7 bases stayed unmatched. The CDR3 contains 16 residues. Germline assignment: CDR1 SGHNT and CDR2 YYREEE (reference sequence). CDR3 bases: TGTGCCAGCAGCAAGGGACAGGGGACGGGTAACTATGGCTACACCTTC. Protein sequence: CASSKGQGTGNYGYTF.

CDR3 protein: CASSLGPAGYLYNEQFF. The CDR3 bases are TGTGCCAGCAGCTTAGGACCTGCGGGGTACCTTTACAATGAGCAGTTCTTC. The rearrangement joins TRBV11-3 to TRBJ2-1; possibly TRBD2 for D (6 bases). The germline V gene encodes CDR1 SGHNT and CDR2 YENEEA. The V gene lost 1 base and the J gene lost 4 bases, with 17 bases spanning the gap. This CDR3 region has 17 residues.

V usage is TRBV27 and J usage is TRBJ2-5; 7 nucleotides line up with TRBD1. The J call is in doubt because the DNA end fits TRBJ2-7 better. Germline assignment: CDR1 MNHEY and CDR2 SMNVEV (reference sequence). The CDR3 is 16 residues long. The CDR3 DNA reads as TGTGCCAGCAGTGCACACAGGGGAATTCGGTCCTACGAGCAGTACTTC. This translates into CASSAHRGIRSYEQYF.

The chain is built from TRBV13 and TRBJ2-5; D is perhaps TRBD2 (5 bases). Germline CDR1 reads PRHDT; CDR2 reads FYEKMQ (reference sequence). Trimming removed 3 bases from V and 11 bases from J, with 13 bases in between. The CDR3 sequence is 12 residues long. The CDR3 loop reads CASSFSTTEQYF. The CDR3 bases are TGTGCCAGCAGCTTTTCGACTACGGAGCAGTACTTC.

The chain recombines TRBV11-2 with TRBJ2-7; D is unresolved. V dropped 2 bases and J dropped 1 base, with 3 bases sitting between them. The V gene's germline CDR1 is SGHAT and CDR2 FQNNGV. The CDR3 runs 12 residues. The CDR3 reads CASSLLSYEQYF. The CDR3, as DNA: TGTGCCAGCAGCTTACTTTCCTACGAGCAGTACTTC.

The rearrangement links TRBV2 to TRBJ2-1, with TRBD2 matching 8 bases. CDR1 and CDR2 (germline): SNHLY, FYNNEI. The CDR3 is 15 amino acids. J was trimmed by 8 bases and V by 0 bases; bases with no gene match: 6. The CDR3 nucleotides read TGTGCCAGCAGTGAAGCCAGCGGGGGAGGGCATGAGCAGTTCTTC. It specifies CASSEASGGGHEQFF.

For this clone: This sample also contains other DNA sequences that code for the same CDR3. This chain joins TRBV11-2 and TRBJ2-1; 11 nucleotides align to TRBD2. Germline CDR1 is SGHAT and CDR2 is FQNNGV. Trimming at V came to 2 bases and at J to 1 base, leaving 1 base not matched to a gene. This CDR3 region has 16 residues. CDR3 in amino acids: CASSLTSGSSYNEQFF. Written as DNA, the CDR3 is TGTGCCAGCAGCTTAACTAGCGGGAGTTCCTACAATGAGCAGTTCTTC.

The CDR3 region is CASSHGLAGNEQFF. Here the CDR3 DNA reads TGTGCCAGCTCGCATGGACTAGCGGGGAATGAGCAGTTCTTC. V usage is TRBV18 and J usage is TRBJ2-1; 12 bases are shared with TRBD2. The V gene's germline CDR1 is KGHSH and CDR2 LQKENI. The V and J ends lost 6 bases and 7 bases, in that order; junction bases with no gene match: 4. The CDR3 runs 14 residues. Full variable domain (rest looked up from reference TRBV18 and TRBJ2-1): NAGVMQNPRHLVRRRGQEARLRCSPMKGHSHVYWYRQLPEEGLKFMVYLQKENIIDESGMPKERFSAEFPKEGPSILRIQQVVRGDSAAYFCASSHGLAGNEQFFGPGTRLTVL.

The chain carries TRBV29-1 and TRBJ2-7, with 7 positions matching TRBD1. V lost 4 bases and J lost 3; bases outside the gene matches: 3. The CDR3 runs to 12 residues. The germline V gene encodes CDR1 SQVTM and CDR2 ANQGSEA. This CDR3 reads CSVVGQSYEQYF. CDR3 bases: TGCAGCGTTGTGGGACAGAGCTACGAGCAGTACTTC.

CDR3 sequence (DNA): TGTGCCAGCAGATTCGACGGAGTCCTTTACAATGAGCAGTTCTTC. It specifies CASRFDGVLYNEQFF. The rearrangement joins TRBV2 to TRBJ2-1; D unclear. The V end lost 6 bases, the J end lost 4 bases, and 16 bases lay between the germline ends. Germline V gives CDR1 SNHLY, CDR2 FYNNEI. CDR3 size: 15 residues.

The CDR3: CASSLASGRIPYEQYF. In DNA, the CDR3 is TGTGCCAGCAGCTTGGCTAGCGGGAGGATTCCCTACGAGCAGTACTTC. This chain uses TRBV7-2 with TRBJ2-7; 11 positions agree with TRBD2. The V gene's germline CDR1 is SGHTA and CDR2 FQGNSA. J gave up 2 bases and V 3 bases, and 6 bases lay outside the gene matches. The CDR3 is 16 residues long.

The chain couples TRBV5-6 to TRBJ1-5; D is perhaps TRBD1 (5 bases). The germline V gene has CDR1 SGHDT and CDR2 YYEEEE. V shed 1 base and J shed 5 bases, with 13 bases lying between them. The CDR3 runs 15 residues. CDR3 amino acids: CASSLRGGIDQPQHF. CDR3 sequence (DNA): TGTGCCAGCAGCTTGAGGGGTGGGATCGATCAGCCCCAGCATTTT.

This rearrangement joins TRBV2 to TRBJ1-5; 8 nucleotides align to TRBD1. Trimming removed 4 bases from V and 5 bases from J; junction bases left unmatched: 7. Germline CDR1 is SNHLY and CDR2 is FYNNEI. This CDR3 has 15 amino acids. CDR3 amino acids: CASSATGTGHQPQHF. CDR3 bases: TGTGCCAGCAGTGCTACCGGGACAGGTCATCAGCCCCAGCATTTT.

This clone was detected only once. The rearrangement links TRBV7-9 to TRBJ2-5; maybe TRBD1 (5 bases). V was trimmed by 8 bases and J by 3 bases, leaving 10 bases between them. The germline V gene encodes CDR1 SEHNR and CDR2 FQNEAQ (reference sequence). This CDR3 contains 12 residues. Written as DNA, the CDR3 is TGTGCCAGCTGCAGGGATAAAGAGACCCAGTACTTC. Translation: CASCRDKETQYF.

This chain links TRBV4-1 with TRBJ2-7; 8 bases map to TRBD2. The germline V gene encodes CDR1 MGHRA and CDR2 YSYEKL. Trimming cost V 2 bases and J 4 bases; bases outside gene matches: 7. The CDR3 loop spans 15 amino acids. CDR3 sequence: CASSQLGRAAYEQYF. The CDR3 DNA reads TGCGCCAGCAGCCAACTCGGGAGGGCCGCATACGAGCAGTACTTC.

CDR3 DNA sequence: TGCGCCAGCAGCCCGGGTCGGACAGGGGGCACCGGGGAGCTGTTTTTT. It encodes CASSPGRTGGTGELFF. The chain is built from TRBV5-1 and TRBJ2-2; 10 bases match TRBD1. The CDR3 length is 16 residues. The trim removed 4 bases at V and 4 bases at J, leaving 7 bases unmatched. Germline V CDR1 and CDR2: SGHRS, YFSETQ.

The genes are TRBV5-1 and TRBJ2-7; 8 bases agree with TRBD1. V was pared by 3 bases and J by 0 bases, with 5 bases of the junction left unmatched. Germline CDR1 reads SGHRS; CDR2 reads YFSETQ. The CDR3 spans 15 residues. The CDR3 spells CASSSTGDPSYEQYF. DNA of the CDR3: TGCGCCAGCAGCTCGACAGGGGACCCCTCCTACGAGCAGTACTTC.

The chain employs TRBV5-4 and TRBJ2-3; 9 bases are shared with TRBD1. The CDR3 loop spans 15 amino acids. Germline lookup yields CDR1 SGHNT and CDR2 YYREEE (reference sequence). J lost 2 bases, V lost 4 bases, and 5 bases had no gene match. CDR3 sequence: CASSHRGRSTDTQYF. The DNA of the CDR3 is TGTGCCAGCAGCCACAGGGGGCGGTCCACAGATACGCAGTATTTT.

The chain joins TRBV4-1 to TRBJ1-2; 8 positions agree with TRBD1. After removal of 5 bases from V and 4 bases from J, the junction contained 6 bases not matched to a gene. This CDR3 has 14 amino acids. Germline V CDR1 and CDR2: MGHRA, YSYEKL. CDR3 protein: CASSDQGARYGYTF. The DNA of the CDR3 is TGCGCCAGCAGCGACCAGGGGGCGCGCTATGGCTACACCTTC.

This chain connects TRBV28 to TRBJ2-7; TRBD2 aligns across 8 bases. Trimming removed 6 bases from V and 7 bases from J; junction bases left unmatched: 14. Germline assignment: CDR1 MDHEN and CDR2 SYDVKM. The CDR3 is 15 amino acids. CDR3 in DNA: TGTGCCAGCAGCCCCCCGGGAGGGAGGCACCTGGAGCAGTACTTC. Translation gives CASSPPGGRHLEQYF.

The chain couples TRBV21-1 to TRBJ2-7; the table calls TRBD1, which could not be checked here. TRBV21-1 is shown as a pseudogene. CDR3 size: 16 residues. This CDR3 is CGYGGEKRTGAGEQYF. The DNA for the CDR3 is TGTGGGTACGGGGGCGAAAAGAGGACAGGGGCGGGCGAGCAGTACTTC.

The chain employs TRBV5-4 and TRBJ2-5; 9 nucleotides match TRBD2. Germline lookup yields CDR1 SGHNT and CDR2 YYREEE (reference sequence). This CDR3 is built from 14 residues. V lost 2 bases, J lost 5 bases, and 4 bases stayed unmatched. The CDR3 DNA is TGTGCCAGCAGCTTACCTAGCGGGACTGAGACCCAGTACTTC. It yields the protein CASSLPSGTETQYF. Using reference TRBV5-4 and TRBJ2-5 for the parts outside the CDR3, the full variable domain is ETGVTQSPTHLIKTRGQQVTLRCSSQSGHNTVSWYQQALGQGPQFIFQYYREEENGRGNFPPRFSGLQFPNYSSELNVNALELDDSALYLCASSLPSGTETQYFGPGTRLLVL.